The clone carrying this T cell receptor (beta chain) was picked up a small number of times. The data originate from a study of tumor-infiltrating lymphocytes in oesophageal squamous cell carcinoma. This CDR3 is built from 16 residues. Germline V gene lookup returns CDR1 SGHVS and CDR2 FQNEAQ. TCRdb fed the PCR reads into MiXCR, producing one record per CDR3 protein. Of approximately 15,000 distinct CDR3 sequences in the sample, 40% to 50% were seen once. The genes are TRBV7-8 and TRBJ2-5; 10 bases fit TRBD2. The DNA matches TRBJ2-1 better at its end, which makes the J call doubtful. Sequencing used blood. This TCR came from a male donor with esophageal squamous cell carcinoma. The DNA for the CDR3 is TGTGCCAGCAGGAGCCAGCGGGAGGGCCAAGACAATGAGCAGTTCTTC. It is translated as CASRSQREGQDNEQFF.